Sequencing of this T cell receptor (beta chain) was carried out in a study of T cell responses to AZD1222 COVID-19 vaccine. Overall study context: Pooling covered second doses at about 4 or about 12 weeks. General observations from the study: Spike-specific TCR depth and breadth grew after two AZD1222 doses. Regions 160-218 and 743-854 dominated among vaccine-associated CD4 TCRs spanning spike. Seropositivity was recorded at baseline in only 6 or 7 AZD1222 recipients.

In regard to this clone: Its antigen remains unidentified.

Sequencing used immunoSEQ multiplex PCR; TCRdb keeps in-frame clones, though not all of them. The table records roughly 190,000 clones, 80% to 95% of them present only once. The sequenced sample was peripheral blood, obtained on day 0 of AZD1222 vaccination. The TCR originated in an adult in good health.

CDR3 sequence (DNA): TGTGCCATTCATGACGGACAGGGGGCGAACTATGGCTACACCTTC. This encodes CAIHDGQGANYGYTF. The V call is TRBV10-3, the J call TRBJ1-2, with 11 bases that match TRBD1. The CDR3 spans 15 residues. Germline CDR1 is ENHRY and CDR2 is SYGVKD. J lost 2 bases, V lost 9 bases, and 8 bases had no gene match.